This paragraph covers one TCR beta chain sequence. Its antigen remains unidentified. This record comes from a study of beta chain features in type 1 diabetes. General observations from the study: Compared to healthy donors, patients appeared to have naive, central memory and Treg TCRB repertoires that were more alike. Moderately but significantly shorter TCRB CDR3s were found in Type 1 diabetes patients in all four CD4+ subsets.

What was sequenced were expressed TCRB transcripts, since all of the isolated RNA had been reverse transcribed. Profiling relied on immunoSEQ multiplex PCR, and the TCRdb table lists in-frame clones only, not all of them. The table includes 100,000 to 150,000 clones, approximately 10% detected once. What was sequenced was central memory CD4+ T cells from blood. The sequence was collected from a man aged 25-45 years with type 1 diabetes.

CDR3 region: CASSLVLREQFF. The CDR3, as DNA: TGTGCCAGCAGCTTAGTTTTGCGTGAGCAGTTCTTC. The chain combines TRBV7-8 with TRBJ2-1; D unresolved. CDR3 size: 12 residues. Trimming cost V 1 base and J 9 bases, with 7 bases left between them. Germline assignment: CDR1 SGHVS and CDR2 FQNEAQ.